This T cell receptor beta chain was sequenced during a study of human T cells and chemical hapten exposure (dated by TCRdb to the early 2020s). With respect to the entire study: For sensitization, 2% DPC in acetone was applied to an approximately 2 cm by approximately 2 cm area of upper inner arm skin. About 29 alopecia patients gave blood for TCR sequencing at one to four time points (pre-sensitization, 2, 6 and 24 weeks). Blood samples were taken from patients before sensitization (week 0) and at 2, 6 and about 24 weeks after DPC sensitization. Weekly therapeutic DPC doses were additionally applied to the scalp of patients throughout the roughly 24-week study period. This study followed changes in the peripheral blood TCR repertoire in vivo during primary and secondary sensitization of alopecia patients to the hapten diphenylcyclopropenone (DPC). The libraries were sequenced as a pool, and the TCR yield per sample differed mostly because of small variations in library volumes within the pool. Patch tests used Finn chambers with 0.01% DPC on the upper back, scored after 6 days by International Contact Dermatitis Research Group standards. The mostly female patient cohort included alopecia areata with under or over 50% scalp involvement, alopecia totalis and alopecia universalis. What the research found in general, with its limitations: Repeated subsampling changed both the strength of the expansion versus patch-test correlation and the threshold at which that correlation became significant. Patch test score correlated positively with the number of PT1 expanded TCRs, reaching significance at thresholds 8, 16 and 32 but not at 4. Significantly more large CDR3 similarity clusters were formed by expanded TCRs than by pre-sensitization or healthy control sets, consistent with antigen-driven responses. The number of TCRs above 1 in 1000 frequency did not change with DPC sensitization; there was no evidence of global repertoire structure alterations. Alopecia, a presumed autoimmune disease, was present in all patients, so the immune response of the patients might differ from that of healthy individuals.

This specimen's time point label, per the study, means: patch test 2, 6 weeks after DPC sensitization. The treatment or condition label, as the study defines it: therapeutic diphenylcyclopropenone sensitization with weekly scalp DPC. At every patch-test visit, the blood draw took place before the patch test was put on. Patients were eligible if aged 18 to 70, diagnosed with alopecia and judged suitable for DPC therapy, and pregnant patients were excluded. Total RNA was isolated from unfractionated whole blood collected in Tempus Blood RNA tubes. The junction carries 14 bases between V and J, which are trimmed by 5 bases and 0 bases respectively. The CDR3 starts with the cysteine, ends with the phenylalanine, and has 15 residues. The sequence is cut down to CDR3 DNA, 45 bases in frame from base 1. The CDR1 and CDR2 encoded by the germline V gene are KGHSH and LQKENI. Libraries were built with RACE. TCRdb shows the sequencer as NextSeq 500. Library preparation attached unique molecular identifiers to individual cDNA molecules for quantitative, reproducible TCR counting. Each blood RNA sample was used to sequence both TCR alpha and TCR beta chains. The authors processed their data as follows. Samples had a median of approximately 96,000 TCRs, with a range from roughly 23,224 to 700,000. The Decombinator software suite was used to annotate V, J and CDR3 in the TCR reads. For the PS versus PT1 abundance plots, all samples were subsampled to the same number of TCRs (28,000). Expanded TCRs were defined as absent before sensitization and observed at least eight times at the 2-week time point. TCRdb's own reprocessing of the public reads used fastp at Q25 and MiXCR and kept productive beta chains. Rows with one shared CDR3 protein collapse into an entry with the most common genes and DNA. These V and J calls derive from TCRdb rather than the authors' analysis. For this sample there are roughly 140,000 distinct CDR3 sequences; around 11% appear just once. In total, the top ten clones hold approximately 1.3% of the sample.

This clonotype came up a few times. The antigen this receptor binds is unknown. One base away there is no much larger clone; base qualities are not given. The chain couples TRBV18 to TRBJ2-7, with the D gene uncertain. This receptor was identified in a woman between 50 and 59 years old with alopecia areata. Some clones in this sample may be carry-over from other donors' samples. The sequencing used whole blood, collected in connection with sensitization to the hapten diphenylcyclopropenone (DPC). The CDR3 in this case is CASSSFVSSSYEQYF. Read as DNA, the sequence is TGTGCCAGCTCATCGTTCGTTTCGTCCTCCTACGAGCAGTACTTC.